This TCR beta chain was profiled in a study of cytomegalovirus exposure and HLA in healthy donors. The study's findings and limits: What TCR beta sequences reportedly achieved was accurate prediction of HLA-A and HLA-B alleles in most subjects.

The PCR contained 60 Vbeta and 13 Jbeta primers. TCRdb's table, derived via immunoSEQ multiplex PCR, lists solely in-frame clones and lacks some. The data show about 190,000 clones, with 80% to 90% seen just once and over 1% held by the top ten. There are 16 residues in the CDR3. Germline V gene lookup returns CDR1 MNHEY and CDR2 SMNVEV (reference sequence). Note on this clone: Its antigen is not known. At one boundary the junction diverges from the germline segment, which might be a read error. The same CDR3 is also encoded by other DNA sequences in this sample.

The chain uses TRBV27 and TRBJ1-1; TRBD1 is a possible D gene (5 bases). The receptor was derived from a man aged 25 to 45 in good health and CMV-seronegative. The sequenced material came from PBMCs. The CDR3 DNA is TGCGCCAGCAGTTTAGGATTCAGGGTGGATGGGACTGAAGCTTTCTTT. This sequence encodes CASSLGFRVDGTEAFF.